This TCR beta chain is drawn from a study of blood T cell repertoires in COVID-19. Whole-study context: Material from acute and convalescent COVID-19 was sourced from the United States, Italy and Spain. From T cells, B-cell-depleted T cells, or PBMCs came the material, which was cDNA or gDNA.

Trimming removed 6 bases from V and 5 bases from J, with 19 bases in between. Germline V gives CDR1 MNHEY, CDR2 SVGAGI. This CDR3 contains 15 residues. This table comes from immunoSEQ multiplex PCR, and its TCRdb copy is limited to in-frame clones, with some not included. The data hold 150,000 or so clones, with around 78% observed a single time. The V and J genes are TRBV6-5 and TRBJ1-2, with D perhaps TRBD1 (5 bases). The sequencing input was peripheral blood. The TCR sequence derives from an elderly man with acute or convalescent COVID-19. The CDR3 sequence is CASRPFGGNLYGYTF. The CDR3 DNA reads as TGTGCCAGCAGGCCATTTGGGGGGAACCTATATGGCTACACCTTC.